Listed here are 20 T cell receptor beta chains from one sample, sequenced in a study of OX40 agonist ivuxolimab in advanced cancers. Data came from immunoSEQ multiplex PCR; TCRdb stores just in-frame clones and leaves some out. The data contain about 58,000 clones, about 88% of them singletons. The sample here was CD4+ or CD8+ T cells sorted from blood, taken in a trial of the OX40 agonist ivuxolimab. The receptors stem from an adult with an advanced solid tumor such as melanoma, head and neck, liver or kidney cancer.

For the CDR3, the DNA is TGTGCCAGCAGTTTCCTAGACAGGGTTGGTGGCTACACCTTC. Translated: CASSFLDRVGGYTF. The chain links TRBV6-5 to TRBJ1-2; the match to TRBD1 covers 7 bases. Trimming removed 4 bases from V and 7 bases from J; junction bases left unmatched: 9. CDR3 length equals 14 residues. CDR1 and CDR2 (germline): MNHEY, SVGAGI.

The CDR3 protein is CASSPPHGDTGELFF. As DNA, the CDR3 is TGTGCCAGCTCACCACCTCACGGGGACACCGGGGAGCTGTTTTTT. The chain is built from TRBV18 and TRBJ2-2, with a weak D call TRBD2 (5 bases). This CDR3 is 15 amino acids long. The germline V gene encodes CDR1 KGHSH and CDR2 LQKENI. Trimming left V 0 bases short and J 3 bases short, with 8 bases between.

The chain has TRBV7-9 and TRBJ1-6; no definite D call. CDR1 SEHNR and CDR2 FQNEAQ come from the germline V gene (reference sequence). This CDR3 spans 15 amino acids. Between the trimmed V and J ends, which lost 6 bases and 7 bases, there was a span of 16 bases. The CDR3 spells CASRSGRGGNSPLHF. In nucleotides, the CDR3 is TGTGCCAGCAGATCAGGACGGGGTGGAAATTCACCCCTCCACTTT. The full variable domain, with the rest looked up from reference TRBV7-9 and TRBJ1-6, is DTGVSQNPRHKITKRGQNVTFRCDPISEHNRLYWYRQTLGQGPEFLTYFQNEAQLEKSRLLSDRFSAERPKGSFSTLEIQRTEQGDSAMYLCASRSGRGGNSPLHFGNGTRLTVT.

This chain joins TRBV2 and TRBJ1-3; no clear D gene. The CDR3 length is 11 residues. In germline, CDR1 is SNHLY, CDR2 FYNNEI. This CDR3 reads CLWGYGNTIYF. For the CDR3, the DNA is TGTTTGTGGGGTTACGGAAACACCATATATTTT.

The chain joins TRBV19 to TRBJ2-7; D is unresolved. This CDR3 spans 15 amino acids. With 1 base removed from V and 1 base from J, the gap between germline ends came to 11 bases. Germline values: CDR1 LNHDA, CDR2 SQIVND (reference sequence). CDR3 residues: CASSIGQLSSYEQYF. CDR3 in DNA: TGTGCCAGTAGTATAGGGCAGCTGAGTTCCTACGAGCAGTACTTC.

The chain has TRBV11-3 and TRBJ1-2, with 7 bases matching TRBD1. The CDR3 runs to 14 residues. The junction had 5 bases not matched to a gene; V was cut back by 0 bases and J by 7 bases. Germline CDR1 is SGHNT and CDR2 is YENEEA. CDR3 nucleotides: TGTGCCAGCAGCTTAGACCAAACAGGGGTTGGCTACACCTTC. Its translation: CASSLDQTGVGYTF.

V and J are TRBV27 and TRBJ1-2; D uncertain. Trimming removed 4 bases at V and 8 bases at J, with 14 bases between. CDR3 size: 13 residues. From germline, CDR1 is MNHEY and CDR2 SMNVEV (reference sequence). The CDR3 spells CASSSPARSGYTF. The CDR3 DNA follows: TGTGCCAGCAGTTCCCCCGCCAGGTCCGGCTACACCTTC.

The chain links TRBV5-1 to TRBJ1-5; D remains unclear. V lost 4 bases and J 4 bases, leaving 9 bases between the germline ends. Germline-derived CDR1 and CDR2 are SGHRS and YFSETQ. The CDR3 is 13 residues long. CDR3 sequence: CASSRDPNQPQHF. The CDR3, as DNA: TGCGCCAGCAGCCGAGACCCGAATCAGCCCCAGCATTTT.

The V gene is TRBV11-2, the J gene TRBJ2-5, with D uncertain. V lost 5 bases, J lost 9 bases, and 13 bases lay in between. This CDR3 comprises 12 residues. Germline CDR1 reads SGHAT; CDR2 reads FQNNGV. The CDR3 region is CASSRPRTAQYF. The CDR3 region has the DNA TGTGCCAGCAGCCGTCCAAGGACGGCCCAGTACTTC.

The chain combines TRBV7-9 with TRBJ1-2, with 8 bases identical to TRBD1. J gave up 8 bases and V 0 bases, and 8 bases lay outside the gene matches. In germline, CDR1 is SEHNR, CDR2 FQNEAQ (reference sequence). The CDR3 runs to 15 residues. CDR3 sequence reads: CASSLARQGAYGYTF. The CDR3 DNA is TGTGCCAGCAGCTTAGCGCGGCAGGGGGCGTACGGCTACACCTTC. The entire variable domain, with the rest obtained from reference TRBV7-9 and TRBJ1-2, is as follows: DTGVSQNPRHKITKRGQNVTFRCDPISEHNRLYWYRQTLGQGPEFLTYFQNEAQLEKSRLLSDRFSAERPKGSFSTLEIQRTEQGDSAMYLCASSLARQGAYGYTFGSGTRLTVV.

The table lists this clone with a few counts. The chain uses TRBV10-1 and TRBJ1-5; D may be TRBD1 (6 bases). Trimming took off 11 bases at V and 1 base at J, with 15 bases between the two ends. This CDR3 comprises 14 residues. CDR1 is WNHNN and CDR2 is SYGVQD in the germline V gene (reference sequence). The CDR3 loop is CAPGAQRSNQPQHF. The CDR3, as DNA: TGCGCCCCGGGGGCACAGAGGAGCAATCAGCCCCAGCATTTT.

This clone was detected only once. This rearrangement joins TRBV6-5 to TRBJ1-1, with TRBD1 identical over 9 bases. This CDR3 is 13 amino acids long. J gave up 6 bases and V 6 bases, and 5 bases lay outside the gene matches. CDR1 MNHEY and CDR2 SVGAGI come from the germline V gene. CDR3 loop: CASRGQGKAEAFF. For the CDR3, the DNA is TGTGCCAGCAGGGGACAGGGTAAGGCTGAAGCTTTCTTT.

The rearrangement joins TRBV6-4 to TRBJ1-2; 7 bases align to TRBD1. Trimming at V came to 5 bases and at J to 7 bases, leaving 16 bases not matched to a gene. Germline CDR1 reads MRHNA; CDR2 reads SNTAGT. The CDR3 is 16 amino acids. CDR3: CASSPLGGTARFGYTF. The CDR3 bases are TGTGCCAGCAGTCCCCTGGGGGGGACAGCGAGGTTTGGCTACACCTTC.

The chain links TRBV18 to TRBJ1-4; D unresolved. Germline CDR1 KGHSH, CDR2 LQKENI. The CDR3 extends over 15 amino acids. V gave up 2 bases and J gave up 0 bases, with 7 bases separating them. The CDR3 DNA sequence: TGTGCCAGCTCACCAGATCTTGCAACTAATGAAAAACTGTTTTTT. Amino acids: CASSPDLATNEKLFF.

This chain joins TRBV4-1 and TRBJ1-2; 8 positions match TRBD1. Per the germline V gene, CDR1 is MGHRA and CDR2 is YSYEKL. The V gene end was trimmed by 2 bases and the J gene end by 3 bases; junction bases not matched to a gene: 14. The CDR3 extends over 18 amino acids. The CDR3 sequence: CASSQLQPRQGMDYGYTF. The DNA for the CDR3 is TGCGCCAGCAGCCAACTCCAACCCCGACAGGGGATGGACTATGGCTACACCTTC.

The chain carries TRBV25-1 and TRBJ1-6; 7 bases are shared with TRBD1. The CDR3 has 16 residues. Germline V gene sequence: CDR1 MGHDK, CDR2 SYGVNS. Trimming at V came to 3 bases and at J to 5 bases, leaving 7 bases not matched to a gene. The CDR3 reads CASSDPSGTDNSPLHF. The CDR3 coding sequence is TGTGCCAGCAGTGATCCCTCCGGGACAGATAATTCACCCCTCCACTTT.

V is TRBV13 and J is TRBJ1-2; D is unresolved. The CDR3 length is 13 residues. V was shortened by 2 bases and J by 4 bases, with 8 bases between the two germline ends. Germline CDR1 and CDR2: PRHDT and FYEKMQ (reference sequence). In DNA form, the CDR3 reads TGTGCCAGCAGCTTATGGCGGACCTATGGCTACACCTTC. This translates into CASSLWRTYGYTF.

This chain connects TRBV5-1 to TRBJ1-3; D uncertain. Trimming cost V 0 bases and J 5 bases, with 18 bases left between them. The CDR3 has 17 amino acids. Germline V gives CDR1 SGHRS, CDR2 YFSETQ. The CDR3, as DNA: TGCGCCAGCAGCTTGGCGTGGTCGGCAGGTGCGCGAAACACCATATATTTT. This sequence encodes CASSLAWSAGARNTIYF. The complete variable domain, with remaining parts taken from reference TRBV5-1 and TRBJ1-3, reads KAGVTQTPRYLIKTRGQQVTLSCSPISGHRSVSWYQQTPGQGLQFLFEYFSETQRNKGNFPGRFSGRQFSNSRSEMNVSTLELGDSALYLCASSLAWSAGARNTIYFGEGSWLTVV.

V is TRBV18 and J is TRBJ2-7; 12 nucleotides align to TRBD1. CDR1 is KGHSH and CDR2 is LQKENI in the germline V gene. CDR3 length: 16 amino acids. Trimming removed 6 bases from V and 5 bases from J; junction bases left unmatched: 11. The CDR3 sequence is CASSPTSGTGGNEQYF. In nucleotides, the CDR3 is TGTGCCAGCTCCCCGACCTCCGGGACAGGGGGCAACGAGCAGTACTTC.

The CDR3 is CASSRTRNTGELFF. DNA for the CDR3: TGTGCCAGCAGCAGGACAAGGAACACCGGGGAGCTGTTTTTT. The V gene is TRBV16, the J gene TRBJ2-2; tentatively, D is TRBD1 (5 bases). Trimming cost V 5 bases and J 1 base, with 8 bases left between them. The CDR3 has 14 residues. Germline CDR1 and CDR2: KGHSY and FQNENV.